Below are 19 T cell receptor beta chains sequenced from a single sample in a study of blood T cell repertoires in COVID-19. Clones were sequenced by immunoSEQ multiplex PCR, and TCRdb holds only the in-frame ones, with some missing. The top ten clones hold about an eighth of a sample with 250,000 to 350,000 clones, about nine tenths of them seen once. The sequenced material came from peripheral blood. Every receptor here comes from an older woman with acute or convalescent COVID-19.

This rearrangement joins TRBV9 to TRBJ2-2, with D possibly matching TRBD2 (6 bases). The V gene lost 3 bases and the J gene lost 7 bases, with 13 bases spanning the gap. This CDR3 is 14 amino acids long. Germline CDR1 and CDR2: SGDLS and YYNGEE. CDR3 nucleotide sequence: TGTGCCAGCAGCGAGACTAGTGTCGGCGGGGAGCTGTTTTTT. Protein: CASSETSVGGELFF.

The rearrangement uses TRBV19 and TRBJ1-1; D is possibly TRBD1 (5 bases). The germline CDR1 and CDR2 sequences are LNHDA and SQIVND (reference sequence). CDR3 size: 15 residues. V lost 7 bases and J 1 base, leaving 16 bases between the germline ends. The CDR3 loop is CASTREGGRNTEAFF. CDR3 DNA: TGTGCCAGTACCAGGGAGGGAGGGAGGAACACTGAAGCTTTCTTT.

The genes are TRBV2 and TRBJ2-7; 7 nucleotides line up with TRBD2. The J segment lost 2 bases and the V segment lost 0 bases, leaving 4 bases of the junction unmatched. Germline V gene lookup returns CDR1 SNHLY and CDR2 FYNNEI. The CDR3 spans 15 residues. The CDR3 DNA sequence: TGTGCCAGCAGTGAAGCCCGGGGGGTCACCTACGAGCAGTACTTC. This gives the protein CASSEARGVTYEQYF.

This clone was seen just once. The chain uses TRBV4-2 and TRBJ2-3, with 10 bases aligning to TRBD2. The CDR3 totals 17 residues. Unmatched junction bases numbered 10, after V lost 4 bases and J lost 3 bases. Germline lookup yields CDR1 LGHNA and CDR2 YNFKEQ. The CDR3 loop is CASSPTRMGLATDTQYF. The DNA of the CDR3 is TGTGCCAGCAGCCCTACGAGAATGGGACTAGCGACAGATACGCAGTATTTT.

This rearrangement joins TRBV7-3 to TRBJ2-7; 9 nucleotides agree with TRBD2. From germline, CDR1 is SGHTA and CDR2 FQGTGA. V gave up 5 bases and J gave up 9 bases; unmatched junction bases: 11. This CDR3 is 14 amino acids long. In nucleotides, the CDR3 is TGTGCCAGCAGCCCCACCGCGGGAGGGCCAGGGCAGTACTTC. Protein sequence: CASSPTAGGPGQYF.

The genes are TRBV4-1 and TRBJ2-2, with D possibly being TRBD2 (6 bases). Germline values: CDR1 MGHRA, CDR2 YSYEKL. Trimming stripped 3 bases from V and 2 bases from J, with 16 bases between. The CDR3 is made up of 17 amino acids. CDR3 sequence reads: CASSHLGGRGNTGELFF. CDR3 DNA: TGCGCCAGCAGCCACCTCGGGGGAAGGGGAAACACCGGGGAGCTGTTTTTT.

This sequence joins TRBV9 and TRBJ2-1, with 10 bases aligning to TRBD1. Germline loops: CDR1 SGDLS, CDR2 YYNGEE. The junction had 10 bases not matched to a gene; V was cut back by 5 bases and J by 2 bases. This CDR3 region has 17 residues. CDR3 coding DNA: TGTGCCAGCAGTCCTCCCCCGGGACAGGGGCCCTACAATGAGCAGTTCTTC. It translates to CASSPPPGQGPYNEQFF.

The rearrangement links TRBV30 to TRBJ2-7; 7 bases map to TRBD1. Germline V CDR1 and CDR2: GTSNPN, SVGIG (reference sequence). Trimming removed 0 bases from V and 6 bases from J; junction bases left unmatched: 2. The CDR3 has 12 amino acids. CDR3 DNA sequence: TGTGCCTGGAGTGTACACAGGGGCGAGCAGTACTTC. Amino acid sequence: CAWSVHRGEQYF.

CDR3 nucleotide sequence: TGTGCCAGCTCACCCATAGTTTCCCAGAACACCGGGGAGCTGTTTTTT. Amino acids: CASSPIVSQNTGELFF. The gene calls are TRBV18 and TRBJ2-2, with D unresolved. This CDR3 comprises 16 residues. The ends were cut back, 3 bases at V and 1 base at J, with 12 bases in the middle. The germline V gene has CDR1 KGHSH and CDR2 LQKENI.

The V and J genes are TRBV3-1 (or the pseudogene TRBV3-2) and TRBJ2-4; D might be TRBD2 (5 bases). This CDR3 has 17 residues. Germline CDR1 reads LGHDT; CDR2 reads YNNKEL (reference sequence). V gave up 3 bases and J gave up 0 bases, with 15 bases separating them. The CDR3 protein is CASSHGPGFLAKNIQYF. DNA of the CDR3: TGTGCCAGCAGCCACGGTCCGGGGTTCCTAGCCAAAAACATTCAGTACTTC.

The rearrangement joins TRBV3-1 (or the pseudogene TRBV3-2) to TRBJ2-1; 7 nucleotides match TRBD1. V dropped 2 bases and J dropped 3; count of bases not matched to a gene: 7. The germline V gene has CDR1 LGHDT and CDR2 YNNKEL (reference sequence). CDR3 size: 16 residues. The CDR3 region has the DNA TGTGCCAGCAGCCAATCAACAGGGGAAGACTACAATGAGCAGTTCTTC. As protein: CASSQSTGEDYNEQFF.

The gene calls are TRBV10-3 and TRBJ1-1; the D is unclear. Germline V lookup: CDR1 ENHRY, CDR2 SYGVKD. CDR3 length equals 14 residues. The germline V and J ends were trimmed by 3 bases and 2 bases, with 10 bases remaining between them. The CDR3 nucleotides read TGTGCCATCAGTGAAGTCAACAGCAACACTGAAGCTTTCTTT. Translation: CAISEVNSNTEAFF.

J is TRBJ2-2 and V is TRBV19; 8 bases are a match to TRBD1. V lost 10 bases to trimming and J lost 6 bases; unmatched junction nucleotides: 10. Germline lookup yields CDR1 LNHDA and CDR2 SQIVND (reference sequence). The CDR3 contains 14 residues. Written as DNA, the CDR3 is TGTGCCATCTTGAGGGAACAGGGGGCCGGGGAGCTGTTTTTT. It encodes CAILREQGAGELFF.

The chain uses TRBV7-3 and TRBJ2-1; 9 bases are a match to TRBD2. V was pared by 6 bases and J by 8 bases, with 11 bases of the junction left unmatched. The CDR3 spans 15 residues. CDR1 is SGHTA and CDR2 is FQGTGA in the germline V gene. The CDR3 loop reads CASSPINSGRDEQFF. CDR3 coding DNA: TGTGCCAGCAGTCCTATCAATAGCGGGAGAGATGAGCAGTTCTTC.

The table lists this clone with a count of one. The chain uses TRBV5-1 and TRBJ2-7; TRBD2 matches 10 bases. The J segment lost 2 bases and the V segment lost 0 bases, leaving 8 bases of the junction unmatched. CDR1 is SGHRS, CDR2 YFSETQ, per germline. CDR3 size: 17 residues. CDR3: CASSLATSGGATYEQYF. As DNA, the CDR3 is TGCGCCAGCAGCTTGGCCACGAGCGGGGGGGCAACCTACGAGCAGTACTTC.

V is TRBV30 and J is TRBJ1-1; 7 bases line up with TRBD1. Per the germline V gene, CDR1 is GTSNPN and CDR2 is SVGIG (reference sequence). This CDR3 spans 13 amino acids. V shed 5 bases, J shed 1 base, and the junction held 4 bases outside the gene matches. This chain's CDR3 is CAWARDRNTEAFF. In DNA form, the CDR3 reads TGTGCCTGGGCCCGGGACAGGAACACTGAAGCTTTCTTT. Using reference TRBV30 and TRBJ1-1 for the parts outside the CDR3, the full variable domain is SQTIHQWPATLVQPVGSPLSLECTVEGTSNPNLYWYRQAAGRGLQLLFYSVGIGQISSEVPQNLSASRPQDRQFILSSKKLLLSDSGFYLCAWARDRNTEAFFGQGTRLTVV.

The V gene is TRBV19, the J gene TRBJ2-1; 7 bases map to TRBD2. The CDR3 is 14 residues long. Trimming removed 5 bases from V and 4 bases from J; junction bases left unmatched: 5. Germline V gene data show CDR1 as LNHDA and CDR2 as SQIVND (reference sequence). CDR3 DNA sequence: TGTGCCAGTAGTGACGGGGAGGGGTACAATGAGCAGTTCTTC. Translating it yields CASSDGEGYNEQFF.

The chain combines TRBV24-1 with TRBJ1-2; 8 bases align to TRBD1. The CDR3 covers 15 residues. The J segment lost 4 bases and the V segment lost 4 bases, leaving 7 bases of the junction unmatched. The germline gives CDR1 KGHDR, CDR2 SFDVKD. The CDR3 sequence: CATSEWTGSSYGYTF. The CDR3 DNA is TGTGCCACCAGTGAGTGGACAGGGTCGAGCTATGGCTACACCTTC.

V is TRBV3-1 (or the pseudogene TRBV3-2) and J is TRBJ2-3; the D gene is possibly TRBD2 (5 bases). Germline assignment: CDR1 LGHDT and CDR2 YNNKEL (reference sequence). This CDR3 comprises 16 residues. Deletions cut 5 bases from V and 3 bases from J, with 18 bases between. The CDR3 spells CASSKLMISATDTQYF. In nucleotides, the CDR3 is TGTGCCAGCAGCAAGTTGATGATTAGCGCGACAGATACGCAGTATTTT.